This T cell receptor (beta chain) was identified in a study of T cell responses to AZD1222 COVID-19 vaccine. Study conclusions and caveats: Rises in breadth and depth of Spike-specific TCRs came after two AZD1222 doses. Clonal diversity was possibly underestimated, and the donors were mostly white British, with more females.

Method: immunoSEQ multiplex PCR; TCRdb's copy keeps in-frame clones and lacks some. Of about 92,000 clones in the sample, roughly 88% were seen once. As to this clone: The antigen remains unidentified.

V lost 3 bases and J lost 8, with 11 bases in between. Germline CDR1 SGHNT, CDR2 YYREEE (reference sequence). The CDR3 consists of 13 residues. The chain recombines TRBV5-4 with TRBJ1-4; possible D gene TRBD1, 5 bases. This receptor was identified in an adult in good health. Here the sequenced sample was peripheral blood, taken on day 0 of AZD1222 vaccination. DNA for the CDR3: TGTGCCAGCAGCTCAGGGTTGCGCGAAAAACTGTTTTTT. It yields the protein CASSSGLREKLFF.